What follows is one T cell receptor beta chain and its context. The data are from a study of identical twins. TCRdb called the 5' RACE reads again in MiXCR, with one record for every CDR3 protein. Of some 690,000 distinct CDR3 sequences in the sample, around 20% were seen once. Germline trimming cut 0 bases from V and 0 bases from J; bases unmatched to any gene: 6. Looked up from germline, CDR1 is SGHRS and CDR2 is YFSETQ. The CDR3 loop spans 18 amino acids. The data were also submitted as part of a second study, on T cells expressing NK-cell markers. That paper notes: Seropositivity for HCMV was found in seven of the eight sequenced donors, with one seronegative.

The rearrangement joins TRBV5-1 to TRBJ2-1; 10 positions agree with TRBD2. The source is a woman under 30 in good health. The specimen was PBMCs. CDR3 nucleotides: TGCGCCAGCAGCTTGGCTTCTAGCGGGGGCAGCTCCTACAATGAGCAGTTCTTC. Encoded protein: CASSLASSGGSSYNEQFF.